Following are 31 T cell receptor beta chains from one sample sequenced in a study of T cells in Graves' hyperthyroidism and ophthalmopathy. RNA transcripts provided the source from which TCR beta CDR3 regions were amplified. Initially, a first-round RT-PCR of the TCR CDR3 employed the HTBI primer set. TCRdb analysed the multiplex PCR reads with MiXCR anew, one entry per CDR3 protein. The repertoire includes 400,000 to 500,000 distinct CDR3 sequences, about 13% of them detected once, and around 5.3% sits in the top ten. Material for sequencing was blood. The receptors here all came from a woman under 30 with Graves' hyperthyroidism.

This clonotype appeared many times. This chain connects TRBV5-8 to TRBJ2-3; D unresolved. This CDR3 contains 12 residues. Germline V gene sequence: CDR1 SGHTS, CDR2 YDEGEE. Deletions cut 1 base from V and 6 bases from J, with 6 bases between. Here the CDR3 DNA reads TGTGCCAGCAGCTTGTACGTGGATACGCAGTATTTT. This codes for CASSLYVDTQYF.

This clonotype was counted a few times. V usage is TRBV14 and J usage is TRBJ1-1; a possible D gene is TRBD1 (5 bases). The germline gives CDR1 SGHDN, CDR2 FVKESK. V was pared by 4 bases and J by 11 bases, with 14 bases between. The CDR3 loop spans 12 amino acids. The CDR3 is CASSLDTRGAFF. Written as DNA, the CDR3 is TGTGCCAGCAGCCTAGACACCCGGGGCGCTTTCTTT.

This clonotype was recorded at least ten times. The gene calls are TRBV5-1 and TRBJ1-1, with D unclear. Germline values: CDR1 SGHRS, CDR2 YFSETQ. The CDR3 covers 13 residues. V shed 1 base and J shed 1 base, with 5 bases lying between them. The chain's CDR3 is CASSLFTNTEAFF. The CDR3, as DNA: TGCGCCAGCAGCTTGTTTACGAACACTGAAGCTTTCTTT.

This clonotype was detected many times. CDR3 residues: CASSFSLAGLGQDYGYTF. CDR3 coding DNA: TGTGCCAGCAGTTTTTCGCTCGCGGGGCTGGGGCAGGACTATGGCTACACCTTC. The chain uses TRBV12-3 or TRBV12-4 and TRBJ1-2, with D perhaps matching TRBD1 (5 bases). CDR3 length equals 18 residues. Trimming shortened V by 3 bases and J by 3 bases, and 23 bases separated the two germline ends.

The chain employs TRBV19 and TRBJ1-1, with D maybe TRBD1 (5 bases). CDR3 length: 15 amino acids. Germline lookup yields CDR1 LNHDA and CDR2 SQIVND (reference sequence). Trimming shortened V by 1 base and J by 4 bases, and 13 bases separated the two germline ends. CDR3 protein: CASSIGFKGITEAFF. In nucleotides, the CDR3 is TGTGCCAGTAGTATAGGTTTTAAGGGGATCACTGAAGCTTTCTTT.

This clonotype was recorded at least ten times. The chain couples TRBV2 to TRBJ2-3; 14 positions match TRBD2. After removal of 5 bases from V and 5 bases from J, the junction contained 3 bases not matched to a gene. The CDR3 sequence is 15 residues long. Germline CDR1 SNHLY, CDR2 FYNNEI. CDR3 sequence: CASSSGLAGGDTQYF. The CDR3 coding sequence is TGTGCCAGCAGTTCCGGACTAGCGGGAGGAGATACGCAGTATTTT.

This clonotype was counted at least ten times. This rearrangement joins TRBV5-1 to TRBJ2-7; possibly TRBD1 or TRBD2 for D (5 bases each). CDR1 and CDR2 from the germline V gene are SGHRS and YFSETQ. The CDR3 spans 14 residues. The germline V and J ends were trimmed by 4 bases and 2 bases, with 13 bases remaining between them. CDR3 residues: CASSGRGAAYEQYF. The CDR3 DNA reads TGCGCCAGCAGCGGAAGGGGAGCCGCCTACGAGCAGTACTTC.

Many counts were recorded for this clonotype. This chain joins TRBV20-1 and TRBJ2-1; TRBD1 matches 9 bases. CDR1 is DFQATT, CDR2 SNEGSKA, per germline (reference sequence). CDR3 length equals 13 residues. The V gene end was trimmed by 6 bases and the J gene end by 10 bases; junction bases not matched to a gene: 10. The CDR3 DNA follows: TGCAGTGCCTCGGACAGGGGCCCTAACGAGCAGTTCTTC. This codes for CSASDRGPNEQFF.

This clonotype was seen at least ten times. The chain joins TRBV6-8 to TRBJ1-3; D call uncertain. There are 13 residues in the CDR3. V lost 5 bases and J 4 bases, leaving 9 bases between the germline ends. Germline V gene lookup returns CDR1 MNHGY and CDR2 SAAAGT. The CDR3 here is CASSIHWGNTIYF. The CDR3 coding sequence is TGTGCCAGCAGTATACACTGGGGAAACACCATATATTTT.

CDR3 protein: CASSLYGLGNEQFF. The CDR3 DNA follows: TGTGCCAGCAGCTTATACGGTCTGGGGAATGAGCAGTTCTTC. The J gene is TRBJ2-1, the V gene TRBV7-2; D unresolved. Trimming stripped 2 bases from V and 7 bases from J, with 12 bases between. CDR1 and CDR2 (germline): SGHTA, FQGNSA. There are 14 residues in the CDR3.

The gene calls are TRBV12-3 or TRBV12-4 and TRBJ1-1; D uncertain. The CDR3 covers 14 residues. Trimming cost V 2 bases and J 3 bases, with 10 bases left between them. DNA of the CDR3: TGTGCCAGCAGTTTAAGGGCCCAGGACACTGAAGCTTTCTTT. It encodes CASSLRAQDTEAFF.

This clonotype was recorded at least ten times. The chain employs TRBV11-3 and TRBJ2-1; 9 bases are a match to TRBD2. Looked up from germline, CDR1 is SGHNT and CDR2 is YENEEA. V trimming: 0 bases; J trimming: 4 bases; junction bases outside the gene matches: 1. CDR3 length: 15 residues. The chain's CDR3 is CASSLDSGGYNEQFF. CDR3 nucleotides: TGTGCCAGCAGCTTAGATAGCGGGGGATACAATGAGCAGTTCTTC.

In this sample, this clonotype turned up many times. The rearrangement links TRBV3-1 to TRBJ1-1, with 7 positions matching TRBD1. Germline CDR1 reads LGHDT; CDR2 reads YNNKEL (reference sequence). After removal of 4 bases from V and 0 bases from J, the junction contained 5 bases not matched to a gene. The CDR3 spans 15 residues. The CDR3, as DNA: TGTGCCAGCAGCCCCTGGACAGGTTTGAACACTGAAGCTTTCTTT. Amino acids: CASSPWTGLNTEAFF.

This clonotype has a count of ten or more. The V call is TRBV7-6, the J call TRBJ2-1; D remains ambiguous. The CDR3 is 17 residues long. The V gene lost 0 bases and the J gene lost 5 bases, with 17 bases spanning the gap. The V gene's germline CDR1 is SGHVS and CDR2 FNYEAQ. CDR3 region: CASSLARRPTLNNEQFF. CDR3 sequence (DNA): TGTGCCAGCAGCTTAGCCCGCAGGCCCACACTGAACAATGAGCAGTTCTTC.

The rearrangement joins TRBV7-2 to TRBJ2-7; D is perhaps TRBD2 (6 bases). Trimming removed 1 base at V and 3 bases at J, with 25 bases between. Germline-derived CDR1 and CDR2 are SGHTA and FQGNSA. This CDR3 comprises 19 residues. The CDR3 DNA is TGTGCCAGCAGCTTAGGAGATCCGACTAGTTTCGTGGAGGGCTACGAGCAGTACTTC. Translated: CASSLGDPTSFVEGYEQYF.

This clonotype has at least ten counts. The J gene is TRBJ2-6, the V gene TRBV7-9; D call uncertain. Germline CDR1 SEHNR, CDR2 FQNEAQ (reference sequence). This CDR3 has 18 amino acids. Trimming stripped 1 base from V and 1 base from J, with 14 bases between. The CDR3 spells CASSLGGNSASGANVLTF. In nucleotides, the CDR3 is TGTGCCAGCAGCTTAGGTGGGAACAGCGCTTCTGGGGCCAACGTCCTGACTTTC.

With respect to this clonotype: Since a much larger clone is just one base distant, this may be a read error. For the CDR3, the DNA is TGCGCCAGCAGCTGGGGTCCCAATGAGCAGTACTTC. It specifies CASSWGPNEQYF. The chain employs TRBV5-1 and TRBJ2-1; the D is unclear. The tail of the sequence fits TRBJ2-7 better, so the J call may be wrong. Germline V gene data show CDR1 as SGHRS and CDR2 as YFSETQ. This CDR3 is built from 12 residues.

The chain is built from TRBV7-3 and TRBJ2-2, with 11 positions matching TRBD2. Germline trimming cut 3 bases from V and 4 bases from J; bases unmatched to any gene: 7. The CDR3 loop spans 17 amino acids. The germline CDR1 and CDR2 sequences are SGHTA and FQGTGA. The DNA for the CDR3 is TGTGCCAGCAGCTTTACTAGCGGGAGAGGTGGCACCGGGGAGCTGTTTTTT. Translated, it gives CASSFTSGRGGTGELFF.

This clonotype was recorded many times. This CDR3 is CATTREGYTDTQYF. CDR3 DNA: TGTGCCACCACCCGGGAGGGTTACACAGATACGCAGTATTTT. The rearrangement links TRBV15 to TRBJ2-3, with 8 bases matching TRBD2. The CDR3 sequence is 14 residues long. Germline V gene sequence: CDR1 LNHNV, CDR2 YYDKDF (reference sequence). V trimming: 7 bases; J trimming: 2 bases; junction bases outside the gene matches: 5.

This clonotype was seen many times. The chain couples TRBV20-1 to TRBJ2-1, with 10 bases aligning to TRBD2. Germline lookup yields CDR1 DFQATT and CDR2 SNEGSKA (reference sequence). V was clipped by 3 bases and J by 7 bases; unmatched bases: 15. The CDR3 length is 17 residues. The CDR3 sequence: CSARGLAGATSGNEQFF. The CDR3 coding sequence is TGCAGTGCTAGGGGGCTAGCGGGAGCCACTAGTGGTAATGAGCAGTTCTTC.

The J gene is TRBJ1-2, the V gene TRBV12-5, with no clear D. The CDR3 has 14 residues. From germline, CDR1 is LGHNT and CDR2 FRNRAP. Trimming removed 0 bases at V and 8 bases at J, with 13 bases between. CDR3 sequence (DNA): TGTGCTAGTGGTTTGGTACAAGGCACCCAGGGCTACACCTTC. This translates into CASGLVQGTQGYTF.

V and J are TRBV25-1 and TRBJ1-1, with unresolved D. CDR1 and CDR2 (germline): MGHDK, SYGVNS. V was shortened by 2 bases and J by 0 bases, with 4 bases between the two germline ends. CDR3 length: 13 amino acids. The CDR3 DNA is TGTGCCAGCAGTGAACATATGAACACTGAAGCTTTCTTT. It yields the protein CASSEHMNTEAFF.

The chain combines TRBV28 with TRBJ1-2, with TRBD1 matching 7 bases. CDR3 size: 12 residues. V dropped 5 bases and J dropped 8; count of bases not matched to a gene: 5. Germline CDR1 is MDHEN and CDR2 is SYDVKM. CDR3 nucleotide sequence: TGTGCCAGCAGTCTCGGGACAGAAGGCTACACCTTC. Protein sequence: CASSLGTEGYTF.

This clonotype was seen ten or more times. The chain employs TRBV20-1 and TRBJ1-1; TRBD1 is a possible D gene (6 bases). The CDR3 spans 17 residues. V dropped 5 bases and J dropped 0 bases, with 22 bases sitting between them. Germline V gene sequence: CDR1 DFQATT, CDR2 SNEGSKA (reference sequence). The DNA of the CDR3 is TGCAGTGCTCCACCCCTAAGGGGGATAGGGTTGAACACTGAAGCTTTCTTT. It yields the protein CSAPPLRGIGLNTEAFF.

This clonotype was counted a few times. One junction end does not reproduce the germline sequence, and a read error may be involved. V gene TRBV6-1 combines with J gene TRBJ1-1, with D tentatively TRBD1 (5 bases). CDR3 size: 13 residues. The germline gives CDR1 MNHNS, CDR2 SASEGT. CDR3 residues: CASGDRLMTEAFF. CDR3 bases: TGTGCCAGCGGTGACAGATTGATGACTGAAGCTTTCTTT.

This clonotype was counted many times. The J gene is TRBJ2-1, the V gene TRBV6-5; 10 bases are a match to TRBD1. There are 14 residues in the CDR3. Trimming at V came to 0 bases and at J to 9 bases, leaving 2 bases not matched to a gene. Germline V gives CDR1 MNHEY, CDR2 SVGAGI. CDR3: CASSYSTGGSEQFF. The CDR3 DNA reads TGTGCCAGCAGTTACTCGACAGGGGGCAGTGAGCAGTTCTTC.

This clonotype appeared a few times. The chain combines TRBV25-1 with TRBJ1-1; 7 positions agree with TRBD1. The V gene end was trimmed by 5 bases and the J gene end by 5 bases; junction bases not matched to a gene: 11. This CDR3 spans 15 amino acids. Germline V gene data show CDR1 as MGHDK and CDR2 as SYGVNS. This CDR3 reads CASSPPTGTFTEAFF. Written as DNA, the CDR3 is TGTGCCAGCAGTCCCCCGACAGGGACTTTTACTGAAGCTTTCTTT.

This clonotype has at least ten counts. The chain joins TRBV13 to TRBJ1-5; 9 positions match TRBD1. This CDR3 spans 13 amino acids. Per germline, CDR1 PRHDT and CDR2 FYEKMQ (reference sequence). With 5 bases clipped from V and 6 bases from J, the junction kept 2 bases outside the gene matches. CDR3 DNA sequence: TGTGCCAGCAGCCGGACAGGGGTTCAGCCCCAGCATTTT. Its translation: CASSRTGVQPQHF.

The sample holds many counts of this clonotype. This chain links TRBV3-1 with TRBJ2-7; no clear D. There are 12 residues in the CDR3. Deletions cut 4 bases from V and 3 bases from J, with 7 bases between. Germline V lookup: CDR1 LGHDT, CDR2 YNNKEL (reference sequence). CDR3 loop: CASSRTFYEQYF. CDR3 nucleotides: TGTGCCAGCAGCCGAACCTTCTACGAGCAGTACTTC.

In this sample, this clonotype turned up many times. The chain couples TRBV3-1 to TRBJ2-3; TRBD2 matches 7 bases. Germline CDR1 and CDR2: LGHDT and YNNKEL (reference sequence). The CDR3 extends over 14 amino acids. The ends lost 3 bases at V and 4 bases at J; junction bases unmatched: 4. The CDR3 DNA sequence: TGTGCCAGCAGCCAGCGGGAGAGGGCAGATACGCAGTATTTT. Its translation: CASSQRERADTQYF.

The chain joins TRBV15 to TRBJ2-3; D is undetermined. Germline CDR1 reads LNHNV; CDR2 reads YYDKDF (reference sequence). V was pared by 3 bases and J by 5 bases, with 18 bases between. CDR3 length: 16 amino acids. CDR3: CATSRHIGDSGDTQYF. CDR3 coding DNA: TGTGCCACCAGCAGGCATATCGGAGACTCAGGAGATACGCAGTATTTT.